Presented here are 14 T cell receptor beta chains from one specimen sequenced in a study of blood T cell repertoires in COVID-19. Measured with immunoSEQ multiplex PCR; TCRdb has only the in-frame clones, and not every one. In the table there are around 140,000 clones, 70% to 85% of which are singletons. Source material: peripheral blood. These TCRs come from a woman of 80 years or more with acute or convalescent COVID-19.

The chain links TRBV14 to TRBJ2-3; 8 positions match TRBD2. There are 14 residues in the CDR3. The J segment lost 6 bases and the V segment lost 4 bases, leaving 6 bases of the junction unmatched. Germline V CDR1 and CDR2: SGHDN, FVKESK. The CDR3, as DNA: TGTGCCAGCAGCCCGGGAGGGGCCCCGGATACGCAGTATTTT. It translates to CASSPGGAPDTQYF.

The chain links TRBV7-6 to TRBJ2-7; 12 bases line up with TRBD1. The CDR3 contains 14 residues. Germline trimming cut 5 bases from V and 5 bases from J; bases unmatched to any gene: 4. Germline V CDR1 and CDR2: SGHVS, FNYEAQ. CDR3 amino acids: CASSGTGGLNEQYF. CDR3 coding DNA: TGTGCCAGCAGCGGGACAGGGGGCTTAAACGAGCAGTACTTC.

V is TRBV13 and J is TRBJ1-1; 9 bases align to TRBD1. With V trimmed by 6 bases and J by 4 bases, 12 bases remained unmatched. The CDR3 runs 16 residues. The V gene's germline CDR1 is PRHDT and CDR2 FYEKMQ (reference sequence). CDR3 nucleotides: TGTGCCAGCAGAGAACAGAACAGGGGGCCGGGCACTGAAGCTTTCTTT. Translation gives CASREQNRGPGTEAFF.

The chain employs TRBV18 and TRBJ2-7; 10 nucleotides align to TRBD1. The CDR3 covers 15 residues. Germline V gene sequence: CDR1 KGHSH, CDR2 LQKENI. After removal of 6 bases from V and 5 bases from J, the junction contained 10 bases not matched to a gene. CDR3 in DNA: TGTGCCAGCTCGGTCCGGGACAGGGGTATCGACGAGCAGTACTTC. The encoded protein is CASSVRDRGIDEQYF.

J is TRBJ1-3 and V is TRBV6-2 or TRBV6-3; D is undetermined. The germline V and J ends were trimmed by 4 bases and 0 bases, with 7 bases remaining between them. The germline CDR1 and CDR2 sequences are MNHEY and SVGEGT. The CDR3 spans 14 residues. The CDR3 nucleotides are TGTGCCAGCAGTTTTTGGAGCTCTGGAAACACCATATATTTT. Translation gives CASSFWSSGNTIYF.

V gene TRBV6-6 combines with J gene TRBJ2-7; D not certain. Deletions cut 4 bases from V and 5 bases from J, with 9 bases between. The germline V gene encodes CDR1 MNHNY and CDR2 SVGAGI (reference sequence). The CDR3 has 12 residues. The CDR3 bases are TGTGCCAGCAGTTCTCTGGCCCACGAGCAGTACTTC. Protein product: CASSSLAHEQYF.

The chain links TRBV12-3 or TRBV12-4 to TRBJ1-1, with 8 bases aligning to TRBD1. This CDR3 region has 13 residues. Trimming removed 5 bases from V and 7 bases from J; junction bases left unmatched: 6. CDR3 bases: TGTGCCAGCAGTCTAGGACAGGGCGGTGAAGCTTTCTTT. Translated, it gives CASSLGQGGEAFF.

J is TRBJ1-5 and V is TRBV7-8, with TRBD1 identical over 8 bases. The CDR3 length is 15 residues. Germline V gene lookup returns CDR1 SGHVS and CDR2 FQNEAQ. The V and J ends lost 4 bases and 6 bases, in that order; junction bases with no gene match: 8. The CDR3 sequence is CASSSNRDRSQPQHF. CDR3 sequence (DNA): TGTGCCAGCAGCTCAAACCGGGACAGGAGTCAGCCCCAGCATTTT.

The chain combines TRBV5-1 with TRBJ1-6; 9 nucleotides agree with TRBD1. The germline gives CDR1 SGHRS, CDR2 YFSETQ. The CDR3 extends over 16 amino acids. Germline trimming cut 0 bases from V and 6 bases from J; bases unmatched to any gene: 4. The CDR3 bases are TGCGCCAGCAGCTTGGCCCCGACAGGGGGTAATTCACCCCTCCACTTT. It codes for CASSLAPTGGNSPLHF.

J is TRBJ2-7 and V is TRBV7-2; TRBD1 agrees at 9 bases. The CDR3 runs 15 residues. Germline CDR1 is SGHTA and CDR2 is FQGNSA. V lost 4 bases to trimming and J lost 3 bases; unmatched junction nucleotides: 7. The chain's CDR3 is CASSSSGQGYYEQYF. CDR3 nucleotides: TGTGCCAGCAGCTCCTCGGGACAGGGCTACTACGAGCAGTACTTC.

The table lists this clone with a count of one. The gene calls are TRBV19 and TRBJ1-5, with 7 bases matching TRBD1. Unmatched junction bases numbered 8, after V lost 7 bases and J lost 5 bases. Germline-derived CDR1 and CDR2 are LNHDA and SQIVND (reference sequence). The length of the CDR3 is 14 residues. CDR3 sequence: CASTERGPYQPQHF. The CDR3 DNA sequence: TGTGCCAGTACCGAAAGGGGGCCGTATCAGCCCCAGCATTTT.

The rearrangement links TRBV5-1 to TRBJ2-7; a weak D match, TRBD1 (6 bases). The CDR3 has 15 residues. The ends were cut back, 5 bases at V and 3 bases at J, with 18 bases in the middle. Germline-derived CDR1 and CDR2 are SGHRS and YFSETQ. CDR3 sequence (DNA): TGCGCCAGCAGACCGCAGACAGGCCCGTACTACGAGCAGTACTTC. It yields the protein CASRPQTGPYYEQYF.

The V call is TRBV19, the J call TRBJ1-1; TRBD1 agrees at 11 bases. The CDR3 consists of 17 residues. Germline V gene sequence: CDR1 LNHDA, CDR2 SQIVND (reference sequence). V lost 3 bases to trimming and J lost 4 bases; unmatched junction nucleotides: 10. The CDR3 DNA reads TGTGCCAGTAGTATTTTGGGACAGGGGGTGTCCGGCACTGAAGCTTTCTTT. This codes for CASSILGQGVSGTEAFF.

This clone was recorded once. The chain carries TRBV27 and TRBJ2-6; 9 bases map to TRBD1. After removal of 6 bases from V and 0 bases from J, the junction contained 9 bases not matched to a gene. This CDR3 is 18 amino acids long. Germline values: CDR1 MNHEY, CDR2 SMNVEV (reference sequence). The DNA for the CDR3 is TGTGCCAGCAGAGACCGGGACAGGGATGACTCTGGGGCCAACGTCCTGACTTTC. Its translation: CASRDRDRDDSGANVLTF.